The rows below give T cell receptor beta chains drawn from one sample of a study of cytomegalovirus exposure and HLA in healthy donors. The protocol was immunoSEQ multiplex PCR, while the TCRdb copy is restricted to in-frame clones and leaves out a portion. The sample table sets out about 55,000 clones. Specimen: PBMCs. These receptors all come from a man in his fifties or sixties in good health and CMV-seropositive. The CDR3 runs from the conserved cysteine through the conserved F or W. D genes are given only for firm matches.

j_call | v_call | cdr3_length | d_call | cdr3_aa | cdr3_nt
TRBJ2-5 | TRBV4-1 | 16 | TRBD2 | CASSQDARGGRKTQYF | TGCGCCAGCAGCCAAGATGCGCGGGGGGGCCGAAAGACCCAGTACTTC
TRBJ2-7 | TRBV19 | 15 | . | CASSMRGRGINEQYF | TGTGCCAGTAGTATGCGGGGGCGGGGTATCAACGAGCAGTACTTC
TRBJ2-5 | TRBV5-1 | 15 | TRBD2 | CASSLVTSGSETQYF | TGCGCCAGCAGCTTGGTGACTAGCGGGTCGGAGACCCAGTACTTC
TRBJ2-1 | TRBV18 | 15 | . | CASSPRQGLYNEQFF | TGTGCCAGCTCACCACGGCAGGGGCTTTACAATGAGCAGTTCTTC
TRBJ1-1 | TRBV7-2 | 15 | . | CASRRTGGELSEAFF | TGTGCCAGCAGGAGGACGGGGGGGGAGTTATCTGAAGCTTTCTTT
TRBJ1-4 | TRBV27 | 15 | TRBD1 | CASGINRGPKEKLFF | TGTGCCAGCGGAATTAACAGGGGCCCTAAGGAAAAACTGTTTTTT
TRBJ2-3 | TRBV19 | 19 | TRBD2 | CASSIDPLLAGALEDTQYF | TGTGCCAGTAGTATAGATCCCTTACTAGCGGGGGCCCTGGAAGATACGCAGTATTTT
TRBJ2-1 | TRBV6-6 | 15 | TRBD2 | CASSPRTGGWNEQFF | TGTGCCAGCAGCCCTCGGACGGGAGGGTGGAATGAGCAGTTCTTC
TRBJ1-6 | TRBV12-5 | 17 | . | CASGLPSGGQHNSPLHF | TGTGCTAGTGGTTTGCCCTCCGGAGGACAGCATAATTCACCCCTCCACTTT
TRBJ2-7 | TRBV11-2 | 15 | TRBD2 | CASSLTAGGSYEQYF | TGTGCCAGCAGCTTAACAGCGGGAGGATCCTACGAGCAGTACTTC
TRBJ1-1 | TRBV6-1 | 13 | . | CASRRLTNTEAFF | TGTGCCAGCCGGAGGCTTACGAACACTGAAGCTTTCTTT
TRBJ1-6 | TRBV30 | 16 | TRBD1 | CAWSVLWDRGGSPLHF | TGTGCCTGGAGTGTACTATGGGACAGGGGTGGGTCACCCCTCCACTTT
TRBJ2-2 | TRBV19 | 14 | . | CASSGSWNTGELFF | TGTGCCAGTAGTGGGAGCTGGAACACCGGGGAGCTGTTTTTT
TRBJ2-5 | TRBV2 | 14 | . | CASSAGGYQETQYF | TGTGCCAGCAGCGCAGGGGGGTACCAAGAGACCCAGTACTTC
TRBJ1-1 | TRBV29-1 | 15 | . | CSVETPGRKNTEAFF | TGCAGCGTTGAAACTCCAGGGAGGAAGAACACTGAAGCTTTCTTT
TRBJ2-5 | TRBV25-1 | 14 | . | CASSESVVSETQYF | TGTGCCAGCAGTGAATCAGTGGTTTCTGAGACCCAGTACTTC
TRBJ2-7 | TRBV7-3 | 16 | TRBD2 | CASSFGTSGNPYEQYF | TGTGCCAGCAGCTTCGGGACTAGCGGGAACCCCTACGAGCAGTACTTC
TRBJ1-6 | TRBV19 | 16 | TRBD1 | CASTDKPGQSNSPLHF | TGTGCCAGTACCGATAAACCGGGACAGTCAAATTCACCCCTCCACTTT
TRBJ2-7 | TRBV27 | 13 | . | CASSYRVAYEQYF | TGTGCCAGCAGTTATCGGGTTGCCTACGAGCAGTACTTC
TRBJ2-5 | TRBV28 | 14 | . | CASRLGGIQETQYF | TGTGCCAGCAGGCTGGGGGGAATCCAAGAGACCCAGTACTTC
TRBJ2-2 | TRBV4-1 | 16 | . | CASSLQGNLEAGELFF | TGCGCCAGCAGCTTACAGGGAAACTTAGAAGCCGGGGAGCTGTTTTTT
TRBJ2-7 | TRBV7-2 | 14 | TRBD1 | CASSPSGGVSEQYF | TGTGCCAGCAGCCCTTCAGGGGGCGTCAGCGAGCAGTACTTC
TRBJ1-2 | TRBV2 | 11 | . | CASSVRYGYTF | TGTGCCAGCAGTGTACGGTATGGCTACACCTTC
TRBJ1-5 | TRBV19 | 14 | . | CASSAGARNQPQHF | TGTGCCAGTAGTGCGGGGGCCCGCAATCAGCCCCAGCATTTT
TRBJ2-5 | TRBV29-1 | 10 | . | CSVRRETQYF | TGCAGCGTTAGGCGGGAGACCCAGTACTTC
TRBJ2-2 | TRBV7-9 | 16 | TRBD1 | CASSRSGQGVTGELFF | TGTGCCAGCAGCAGATCGGGACAGGGGGTAACCGGGGAGCTGTTTTTT
TRBJ2-3 | TRBV6-5 | 16 | . | CASSYSKNTRGNTQYF | TGTGCCAGCAGTTACTCTAAAAACACCCGGGGTAATACGCAGTATTTT
TRBJ2-1 | TRBV4-3 | 16 | TRBD2 | CASSQRLAEIDNEQFF | TGCGCCAGCAGCCAAAGACTAGCGGAGATCGACAATGAGCAGTTCTTC
TRBJ2-6 | TRBV4-2 | 16 | . | CASSQDQESGANVLTF | TGTGCCAGCAGCCAAGATCAGGAATCTGGGGCCAACGTCCTGACTTTC
TRBJ2-7 | TRBV20-1 | 11 | . | CSARRTAEQYF | TGCAGTGCTAGAAGGACAGCCGAGCAGTACTTC
TRBJ2-1 | TRBV6-6 | 15 | . | CASSYSRQAYNEQFF | TGTGCCAGCAGTTACTCGAGACAGGCCTACAATGAGCAGTTCTTC
TRBJ1-2 | TRBV5-1 | 15 | TRBD1 | CASSTTTGGNYGYTF | TGCGCCAGCAGCACAACGACAGGGGGTAACTATGGCTACACCTTC
TRBJ2-7 | TRBV25-1 | 15 | TRBD1 | CASSEPGQGTYEQYF | TGTGCCAGCAGTGAACCGGGACAGGGGACCTACGAGCAGTACTTC
TRBJ2-7 | TRBV7-2 | 16 | TRBD1 | CASSPKSGQDPYEQYF | TGTGCCAGCAGCCCCAAGTCGGGACAGGATCCCTACGAGCAGTACTTC
TRBJ2-5 | TRBV6-5 | 14 | . | CASSYGDFQETQYF | TGTGCCAGCAGTTACGGGGACTTTCAAGAGACCCAGTACTTC
TRBJ1-3 | TRBV30 | 18 | TRBD1 | CAWSRGQGVPSSGNTIYF | TGTGCCTGGAGCAGGGGGCAGGGGGTACCGAGCTCTGGAAACACCATATATTTT
TRBJ1-2 | TRBV28 | 13 | . | CATTPELLYGYTF | TGTGCCACCACGCCCGAACTTCTCTATGGCTACACCTTC
TRBJ2-7 | TRBV5-4 | 17 | TRBD2 | CASSPDPGLAGMSEQYF | TGTGCCAGCAGCCCCGATCCGGGACTAGCGGGAATGAGCGAGCAGTACTTC
TRBJ2-7 | TRBV7-2 | 14 | TRBD2 | CASSSTSGPYEQYF | TGTGCCAGCAGCTCCACTAGCGGTCCCTACGAGCAGTACTTC
TRBJ1-1 | TRBV9 | 16 | TRBD1 | CASSVEAQGLNTEAFF | TGTGCCAGCAGCGTAGAAGCACAGGGGCTAAACACTGAAGCTTTCTTT
TRBJ1-1 | TRBV11-2 | 16 | TRBD1 | CASSSDRTGQDTEAFF | TGTGCCAGCAGCTCCGATCGGACGGGACAGGACACTGAAGCTTTCTTT
TRBJ1-6 | TRBV5-1 | 17 | TRBD1 | CASSLGRTGVRKSPLHF | TGCGCCAGCAGCTTGGGACGAACAGGGGTAAGGAAGTCACCCCTCCACTTT
TRBJ2-5 | TRBV5-1 | 14 | . | CASSRDSSQETQYF | TGCGCCAGCAGCCGGGACTCATCCCAAGAGACCCAGTACTTC
TRBJ2-7 | TRBV6-5 | 15 | . | CASSYEPGDSYEQYF | TGTGCCAGCAGTTACGAACCAGGGGACTCCTACGAGCAGTACTTC
TRBJ1-1 | TRBV4-3 | 14 | . | CASSQGWQRAEAFF | TGCGCCAGCAGCCAAGGATGGCAGAGGGCTGAAGCTTTCTTT
TRBJ2-7 | TRBV30 | 14 | . | CACGKTGRPYEQYF | TGTGCCTGTGGGAAGACAGGGAGGCCCTACGAGCAGTACTTC
TRBJ2-7 | TRBV5-1 | 16 | TRBD1 | CASSPPSGTGTYEQYF | TGCGCCAGCAGTCCCCCCTCCGGGACAGGGACCTACGAGCAGTACTTC
TRBJ1-2 | TRBV28 | 16 | TRBD1 | CASSPPRQGQSYGYTF | TGTGCCAGCAGTCCTCCCCGACAGGGCCAGAGCTATGGCTACACCTTC
TRBJ2-1 | TRBV28 | 17 | TRBD2 | CASSFMGLAGVSNEQFF | TGTGCCAGCAGTTTTATGGGGCTAGCGGGAGTAAGCAATGAGCAGTTCTTC
TRBJ2-7 | TRBV5-1 | 13 | TRBD1 | CASSGGQVYEQYF | TGCGCCAGCAGCGGCGGACAGGTTTACGAGCAGTACTTC
TRBJ1-2 | TRBV29-1 | 13 | . | CSVASGEGYGYTF | TGCAGCGTTGCTTCGGGGGAAGGGTATGGCTACACCTTC
TRBJ2-2 | TRBV5-1 | 14 | . | CASRGQTNTGELFF | TGCGCCAGCAGGGGACAAACGAACACCGGGGAGCTGTTTTTT
TRBJ1-1 | TRBV2 | 13 | . | CASSDSGNTEAFF | TGTGCCAGCAGTGATTCGGGGAACACTGAAGCTTTCTTT
TRBJ2-5 | TRBV9 | 14 | TRBD2 | CASSGRGRFETQYF | TGTGCCAGCAGCGGTCGCGGGAGGTTTGAGACCCAGTACTTC
TRBJ1-3 | TRBV6-6 | 16 | . | CASSATGNPSGNTIYF | TGTGCCAGCAGTGCTACAGGGAATCCTTCTGGAAACACCATATATTTT